The 27 T cell receptor beta chains below were found in one sample sequenced in a study of cytomegalovirus exposure and HLA in healthy donors. The PCR employed 60 Vbeta primers together with 13 Jbeta primers. The table came from immunoSEQ multiplex PCR; TCRdb's copy has only in-frame clones and leaves some out. Among 95,000 to 100,000 clones listed, roughly four fifths were seen once. The sample was PBMCs. The receptor set was obtained from a man aged 45-65 years in good health and CMV-seronegative.

There are a few counts of this clone. The chain is built from TRBV6-1 and TRBJ2-1; no clear D. Germline CDR1 MNHNS, CDR2 SASEGT. The length of the CDR3 is 15 residues. The V and J ends lost 1 base and 9 bases respectively, with 16 bases between them. The CDR3 spells CASSEVLPSLGEQFF. In DNA form, the CDR3 reads TGTGCCAGCAGTGAAGTTCTACCGTCACTTGGTGAGCAGTTCTTC.

The chain combines TRBV15 with TRBJ2-7, with TRBD2 matching over 11 bases. Trimming cost V 5 bases and J 7 bases; bases outside gene matches: 13. CDR3 size: 16 residues. Germline CDR1 is LNHNV and CDR2 is YYDKDF (reference sequence). The CDR3 nucleotides read TGTGCCACCAGCGGCTCCGGTTCTAGCGGGAGGCGGGAGCAGTACTTC. This encodes CATSGSGSSGRREQYF. Variable domain in full (rest from reference TRBV15 and TRBJ2-7): DAMVIQNPRYQVTQFGKPVTLSCSQTLNHNVMYWYQQKSSQAPKLLFHYYDKDFNNEADTPDNFQSRRPNTSFCFLDIRSPGLGDTAMYLCATSGSGSSGRREQYFGPGTRLTVT.

The chain recombines TRBV5-1 with TRBJ1-5; possibly TRBD1 for D (5 bases). Trimming shortened V by 0 bases and J by 2 bases, and 15 bases separated the two germline ends. The CDR3 loop spans 17 amino acids. Germline CDR1 is SGHRS and CDR2 is YFSETQ. CDR3 amino acids: CASSLGTGGSGNQPQHF. DNA of the CDR3: TGCGCCAGCAGCTTGGGTACTGGGGGGTCTGGCAATCAGCCCCAGCATTTT.

The chain links TRBV19 to TRBJ2-7, with 11 bases that match TRBD2. CDR1 and CDR2 from the germline V gene are LNHDA and SQIVND (reference sequence). After removal of 10 bases from V and 0 bases from J, the junction contained 2 bases not matched to a gene. The CDR3 is 13 amino acids. This chain's CDR3 is CATGTSGSYEQYF. The CDR3 nucleotides read TGTGCCACCGGGACTAGCGGCTCCTACGAGCAGTACTTC.

This clone was seen only a few times. The sample contains more than one DNA sequence encoding this CDR3. The chain recombines TRBV7-6 with TRBJ2-5, with 9 positions matching TRBD1. V shed 3 bases, J shed 2 bases, and the junction held 4 bases outside the gene matches. The germline V gene has CDR1 SGHVS and CDR2 FNYEAQ. This CDR3 region has 15 residues. CDR3 in DNA: TGTGCCAGCAGCTTTTCGGACAGGGGACAAGAGACCCAGTACTTC. Its protein product is CASSFSDRGQETQYF.

V and J are TRBV27 and TRBJ2-7, with 7 nucleotides matching TRBD2. This CDR3 spans 15 amino acids. CDR1 and CDR2 from the germline V gene are MNHEY and SMNVEV (reference sequence). Trimming removed 8 bases from V and 2 bases from J; junction bases left unmatched: 12. CDR3 sequence reads: CASWRGGTGTYEQYF. CDR3 coding DNA: TGTGCCAGCTGGCGCGGGGGAACCGGGACCTACGAGCAGTACTTC.

The chain couples TRBV28 to TRBJ2-3; TRBD2 aligns across 8 bases. Per the germline V gene, CDR1 is MDHEN and CDR2 is SYDVKM. The CDR3 has 15 residues. Unmatched junction bases numbered 8, after V lost 6 bases and J lost 3 bases. The CDR3 is CASSPGGRGTDTQYF. In DNA, the CDR3 is TGTGCCAGCAGCCCGGGGGGGAGGGGGACAGATACGCAGTATTTT.

The rearrangement joins TRBV6-5 to TRBJ1-1; D not certain. The length of the CDR3 is 13 residues. The V end was cut by 6 bases, the J end by 1 base, with 9 bases between. Per the germline V gene, CDR1 is MNHEY and CDR2 is SVGAGI. CDR3 sequence (DNA): TGTGCCAGCAGAAAACAGAGGAACACTGAAGCTTTCTTT. Protein product: CASRKQRNTEAFF.

The J gene is TRBJ2-1, the V gene TRBV7-2, with 9 bases that match TRBD2. This CDR3 has 17 amino acids. Germline lookup yields CDR1 SGHTA and CDR2 FQGNSA. J gave up 2 bases and V 5 bases, and 10 bases lay outside the gene matches. CDR3 DNA: TGTGCCAGCAGCCGTCTGGCTAGCGGGATTACCTACAATGAGCAGTTCTTC. Translation: CASSRLASGITYNEQFF.

The chain uses TRBV18 and TRBJ2-1; 10 nucleotides match TRBD2. This CDR3 region has 15 residues. Per germline, CDR1 KGHSH and CDR2 LQKENI. Trimming cost V 3 bases and J 3 bases; bases outside gene matches: 2. The CDR3 coding sequence is TGTGCCAGCTCACCGGGACTAGCGAACTACAATGAGCAGTTCTTC. This translates into CASSPGLANYNEQFF.

V and J are TRBV2 and TRBJ2-7, with 7 bases lining up with TRBD2. The length of the CDR3 is 14 residues. V lost 8 bases, J lost 2 bases, and 9 bases stayed unmatched. The germline V gene has CDR1 SNHLY and CDR2 FYNNEI. The CDR3, as DNA: TGTGCCAGCGGGTCCGAGGGAGGGACCTACGAGCAGTACTTC. Translated: CASGSEGGTYEQYF.

This clone was picked up a small number of times. The rearrangement joins TRBV10-3 to TRBJ2-5; 10 nucleotides agree with TRBD1. The end of the DNA aligns better with TRBJ2-7, so the J call may be wrong. Germline CDR1 and CDR2: ENHRY and SYGVKD. The CDR3 consists of 14 residues. CDR3 DNA: TGTGCCATCAGTACCGGGACAGGGGCTTACGAGCAGTACTTC. This encodes CAISTGTGAYEQYF.

The V and J genes are TRBV30 and TRBJ1-2; D is unresolved. Germline CDR1 reads GTSNPN; CDR2 reads SVGIG (reference sequence). The V end lost 3 bases, the J end lost 9 bases, and 11 bases lay between the germline ends. This CDR3 contains 11 residues. The CDR3 reads CAWRSGSRYTF. The CDR3 DNA reads as TGTGCCTGGAGATCGGGGAGTCGCTACACCTTC.

V is TRBV28 and J is TRBJ1-2; weak D call: TRBD1 (5 bases). V gave up 1 base and J gave up 7 bases, with 13 bases separating them. Germline assignment: CDR1 MDHEN and CDR2 SYDVKM. CDR3 length: 14 residues. CDR3 protein: CASSLLSGQAGYTF. CDR3 DNA sequence: TGTGCCAGCAGTTTATTGTCAGGGCAGGCTGGCTACACCTTC.

This chain uses TRBV2 with TRBJ1-4; no clear D gene. The CDR3 runs to 13 residues. From germline, CDR1 is SNHLY and CDR2 FYNNEI. Trimming cost V 8 bases and J 8 bases, with 15 bases left between them. DNA for the CDR3: TGTGCCAGCGCTAGACTACTCGAGGAAAAACTGTTTTTT. Amino acids: CASARLLEEKLFF.

This chain connects TRBV5-1 to TRBJ2-1, with a tentative D call TRBD1 (5 bases). The V gene's germline CDR1 is SGHRS and CDR2 YFSETQ. The V end lost 0 bases, the J end lost 6 bases, and 13 bases lay between the germline ends. The CDR3 is 15 residues long. CDR3 sequence: CASSLGTTPGNEQFF. The CDR3 DNA sequence: TGCGCCAGCAGCTTGGGGACAACGCCTGGCAATGAGCAGTTCTTC.

The V gene is TRBV27, the J gene TRBJ1-5; unclear D gene. The germline V and J ends were trimmed by 6 bases and 1 base, with 7 bases remaining between them. The CDR3 totals 13 residues. CDR1 is MNHEY, CDR2 SMNVEV, per germline (reference sequence). In nucleotides, the CDR3 is TGTGCCAGCAGCTTTAGCAGCAATCAGCCCCAGCATTTT. Translated: CASSFSSNQPQHF.

Remarks on this clone: One end of the junction does not line up with germline, which may come from a read error. V gene TRBV10-3 combines with J gene TRBJ2-7; 9 positions agree with TRBD1. CDR1 is ENHRY and CDR2 is SYGVKD in the germline V gene. The CDR3 extends over 15 amino acids. The CDR3, as DNA: TGTGCCATCAGCTCCGGGACAGGGACCTCCCACGAGCAGTACTTC. Its translation: CAISSGTGTSHEQYF.

This chain uses TRBV5-4 with TRBJ2-7; TRBD2 matches 9 bases. The CDR3 extends over 15 amino acids. CDR1 is SGHNT, CDR2 YYREEE, per germline (reference sequence). The J segment lost 2 bases and the V segment lost 4 bases, leaving 7 bases of the junction unmatched. DNA for the CDR3: TGTGCCAGCAGCCAAGATCGCGGGGGGGCCTACGAGCAGTACTTC. The encoded protein is CASSQDRGGAYEQYF.

The chain links TRBV6-1 to TRBJ1-1; TRBD1 matches 7 bases. Germline lookup yields CDR1 MNHNS and CDR2 SASEGT. The CDR3 sequence is 13 residues long. The ends lost 6 bases at V and 1 base at J; junction bases unmatched: 2. CDR3 loop: CASSPGGNTEAFF. CDR3 bases: TGTGCCAGCAGCCCAGGGGGGAACACTGAAGCTTTCTTT.

This clone showed up just a few times. The chain is built from TRBV7-9 and TRBJ1-5; TRBD1 matches 10 bases. The V segment lost 5 bases and the J segment 10 bases; nucleotides outside the gene matches: 8. The CDR3 runs to 14 residues. Germline-derived CDR1 and CDR2 are SEHNR and FQNEAQ (reference sequence). CDR3 in DNA: TGTGCCAGCAGCACGACAGGGGGCGGATCTCCCCAGCATTTT. It codes for CASSTTGGGSPQHF.

There are a few counts of this clone. V gene TRBV11-3 combines with J gene TRBJ2-7, with 11 bases identical to TRBD1. CDR1 SGHNT and CDR2 YENEEA come from the germline V gene. The CDR3 loop spans 14 amino acids. Trimming at V came to 5 bases and at J to 3 bases, leaving 3 bases not matched to a gene. The CDR3 nucleotides read TGTGCCAGCAGCACCGGGACAGGGGGCTACGAGCAGTACTTC. As protein: CASSTGTGGYEQYF.

A remark on this clone: Germline and junction disagree at one end, which may indicate a read error. The V call is TRBV6-1, the J call TRBJ2-3; no reliable D call. The CDR3 has 15 amino acids. Germline V lookup: CDR1 MNHNS, CDR2 SASEGT. CDR3 region: CASNERSGVKDTQYF. The CDR3 DNA reads as TGTGCCAGCAATGAACGGAGTGGAGTGAAAGATACGCAGTATTTT.

The chain recombines TRBV2 with TRBJ2-5, with D unclear. Trimming took 8 bases from V and 0 from J, leaving 4 bases between them. Germline V lookup: CDR1 SNHLY, CDR2 FYNNEI. The CDR3 is made up of 11 amino acids. Here the CDR3 reads CASSYQETQYF. CDR3 DNA sequence: TGTGCCAGCTCCTACCAAGAGACCCAGTACTTC.

The chain recombines TRBV30 with TRBJ2-3; tentative D call: TRBD2 (5 bases). This CDR3 is 15 amino acids long. The germline V and J ends were trimmed by 2 bases and 7 bases, with 19 bases remaining between them. Germline V gene data show CDR1 as GTSNPN and CDR2 as SVGIG (reference sequence). In DNA form, the CDR3 reads TGTGCCTGGAGTCCGGGGTCACTCATTCAATATACGCAGTATTTT. This codes for CAWSPGSLIQYTQYF.

The chain recombines TRBV7-8 with TRBJ1-5; TRBD1 matches 8 bases. V dropped 6 bases and J dropped 7; count of bases not matched to a gene: 8. This CDR3 spans 14 amino acids. Germline V CDR1 and CDR2: SGHVS, FQNEAQ. The DNA for the CDR3 is TGTGCCAGCAGTTTCGGACAGGGCCGACAGCCCCAGCATTTT. Residues: CASSFGQGRQPQHF.

J is TRBJ2-7 and V is TRBV28, with 11 bases lining up with TRBD1. CDR3 length equals 15 residues. V trimming: 7 bases; J trimming: 3 bases; junction bases outside the gene matches: 8. Germline V gene data show CDR1 as MDHEN and CDR2 as SYDVKM. CDR3 sequence: CASTGGTGGYYEQYF. DNA of the CDR3: TGTGCCAGCACCGGCGGGACAGGGGGGTACTACGAGCAGTACTTC.